The entry below describes one TCR beta chain. What this receptor recognizes is not known. No quality values exist for individual bases; no much larger clone is one base distant. This specimen comes from a study of a mutant IDH1 vaccine in newly diagnosed glioma (dated by TCRdb to about 2021). Regarding the study in general: Patients were given eight vaccinations, in weeks 1, 3, 5, 7, 11, 15, 19 and 23, which matched visits V03 through V10. Vaccination began 4-6 weeks after radiotherapy alone, or alongside temozolomide cycles in the chemotherapy-containing groups. Of the 30 to 35 patients who were treated, around 62% were male and approximately 38% were female, and the mean age was roughly 40 years. Before enrollment, patients had received standard therapy of radiotherapy alone, temozolomide alone, or radiochemotherapy with temozolomide; most received the combination. Peripheral blood was drawn at six visits: V03 (baseline), V05, V07, V10, V12 and V13. Longitudinal TCRB deep sequencing was performed for 20 to 25 treated patients wherever samples were available for exploratory analyses. What the study reported, not specific to this receptor: Availability determined which PBMC samples were chosen for TCRB deep sequencing. Immune responses induced by the vaccine were seen in approximately 93% of patients across multiple MHC alleles. The authors noted that analyses of patient blood samples could not be reproduced because of sample limitations. Changes in the top peripheral T cell clonotypes picked up by TCRB sequencing did not appear to be linked to pseudoprogression.

The library was obtained by the immunoSEQ multiplex PCR assay. Rearranged TCR beta chain sequences were amplified using the hsTCRB Kit according to the manufacturer's protocol. An Illumina MiSeq was used to sequence the TCRB libraries. The authors' analysis ran thus. Demultiplexing, trimming and gene mapping were performed with the kit vendor's proprietary platform. Not all clones reach the TCRdb copy of this immuneACCESS table, which keeps in-frame sequences only. Checked studies attribute under half of the gap to unresolved V genes and leave the rest unexplained. That table furnishes V, J and clone size, whereas the DNA furnished D and trimming. The sample includes around 55,000 clones, with about 80% observed a single time. The ten largest clonotypes hold 5% to 8% of the sample. From the cysteine up to the phenylalanine, the CDR3 has a length of 14 residues. The entry retains the CDR3 DNA only, 42 bases that are in frame from base 1. CDR1 and CDR2 were assigned from the germline V gene as SGDLS and YYNGEE. V and J are truncated by 4 bases and 1 base respectively, leaving an intervening sequence of 8 bases.

Sample time point, as interpreted from the label and publication: week 23, last vaccination. Each vaccine dose was 300 ug of a 20-mer mutant IDH1 peptide in Montanide, given subcutaneously with topical imiquimod. Donors had newly diagnosed WHO grade 3 or 4 IDH1-mutant astrocytomas with loss of nuclear ATRX. The samples were drawn from NOA16, a multicentre, single-arm, open-label phase I trial in Germany that tested a mutant IDH1 peptide vaccine in humans for the first time. Genomic DNA for TCRB sequencing was isolated from EDTA blood with the DNeasy Blood and Tissue Kit. The sequence links TRBV9 to TRBJ2-2, with no confidently assigned D gene. Sequenced material: PBMCs, taken from a glioma patient whose treatment included an IDH1 peptide vaccine. The receptor was isolated from a man aged 35-49 years with glioma. The encoded CDR3 is CASSSRVNTGELFF. DNA sequence: TGTGCCAGCAGCTCCCGGGTGAACACCGGGGAGCTGTTTTTT.